Here is one TCR beta chain with its context. Its target is not known. The data were obtained in a study of CD8+ T cells in alopecia areata. Study outcomes and limitations: With just one nonresponder, it is still uncertain whether baseline CD8+ expansion relates to response.

Extracted RNA was reverse transcribed into cDNA, the sequencing template. Assay used: immunoSEQ multiplex PCR; TCRdb lists only in-frame clones, some missing. The sample holds hundreds of thousands of clones, under 70% seen once. Treatment: oral pan-JAK inhibitor, 5-10 mg twice daily. The clonotype was recovered from a human donor with alopecia areata. Sequences were derived from CD4+ T cells sorted from blood, sampled at approximately week 45, from a patient treated with tofacitinib.

The DNA of the CDR3 is TGCAGCGTTGATGTGGGACAGGGGGACTATGGCTACACCTTC. This translates into CSVDVGQGDYGYTF. This chain joins TRBV29-1 and TRBJ1-2; TRBD1 matches at 11 bases. Germline CDR1 is SQVTM and CDR2 is ANQGSEA. This CDR3 is 14 amino acids long. V shed 3 bases, J shed 3 bases, and the junction held 3 bases outside the gene matches. Looking up the rest from reference TRBV29-1 and TRBJ1-2 gives the full variable domain: SAVISQKPSRDICQRGTSLTIQCQVDSQVTMMFWYRQQPGQSLTLIATANQGSEATYESGFVIDKFPISRPNLTFSTLTVSNMSPEDSSIYLCSVDVGQGDYGYTFGSGTRLTVV.